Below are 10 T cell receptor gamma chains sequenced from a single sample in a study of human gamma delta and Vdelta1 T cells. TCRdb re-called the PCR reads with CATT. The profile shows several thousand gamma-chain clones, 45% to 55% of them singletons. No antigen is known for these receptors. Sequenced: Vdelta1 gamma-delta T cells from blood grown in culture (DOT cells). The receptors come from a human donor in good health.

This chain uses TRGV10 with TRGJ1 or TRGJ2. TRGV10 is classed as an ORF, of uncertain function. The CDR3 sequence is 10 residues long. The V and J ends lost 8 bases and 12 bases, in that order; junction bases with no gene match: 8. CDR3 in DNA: TGTGCTGCGTGGAGAAGGGTGAAACTCTTT. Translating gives CAAWRRVKLF.

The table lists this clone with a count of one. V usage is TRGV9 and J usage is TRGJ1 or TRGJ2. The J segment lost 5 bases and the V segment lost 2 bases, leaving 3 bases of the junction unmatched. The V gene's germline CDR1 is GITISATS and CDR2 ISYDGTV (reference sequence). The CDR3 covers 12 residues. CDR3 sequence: CALWEEDYKKLF. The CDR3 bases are TGTGCCTTGTGGGAGGAGGATTATAAGAAACTCTTT.

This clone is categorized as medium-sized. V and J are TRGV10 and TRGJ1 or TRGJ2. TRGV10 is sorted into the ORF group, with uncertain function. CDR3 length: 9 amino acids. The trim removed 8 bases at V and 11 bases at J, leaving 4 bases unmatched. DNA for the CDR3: TGTGCTGCGTGGGATCAGAAACTCTTT. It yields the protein CAAWDQKLF.

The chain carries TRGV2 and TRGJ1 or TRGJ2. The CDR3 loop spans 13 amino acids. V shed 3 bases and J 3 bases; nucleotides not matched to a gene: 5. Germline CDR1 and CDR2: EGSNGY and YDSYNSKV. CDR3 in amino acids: CATWDHLYYKKLF. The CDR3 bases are TGTGCCACCTGGGACCACCTTTATTATAAGAAACTCTTT.

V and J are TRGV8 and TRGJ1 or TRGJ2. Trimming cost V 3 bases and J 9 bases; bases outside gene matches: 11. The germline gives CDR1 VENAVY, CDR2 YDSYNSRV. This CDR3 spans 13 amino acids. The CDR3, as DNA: TGTGCCACCTGGGATTCGTCTCGAGCTAAGAAACTCTTT. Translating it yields CATWDSSRAKKLF.

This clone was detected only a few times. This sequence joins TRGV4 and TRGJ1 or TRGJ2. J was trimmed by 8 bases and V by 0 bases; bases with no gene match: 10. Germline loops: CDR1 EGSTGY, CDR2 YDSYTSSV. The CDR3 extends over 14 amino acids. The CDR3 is CATWDGRLLDKKLF. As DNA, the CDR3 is TGTGCCACCTGGGATGGGCGCCTGCTGGATAAGAAACTCTTT.

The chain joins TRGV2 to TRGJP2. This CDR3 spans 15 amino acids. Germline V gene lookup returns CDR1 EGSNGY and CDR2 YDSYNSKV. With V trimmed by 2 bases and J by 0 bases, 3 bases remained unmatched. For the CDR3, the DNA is TGTGCCACCTGGGACGACCATAGTAGTGATTGGATCAAGACGTTT. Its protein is CATWDDHSSDWIKTF.

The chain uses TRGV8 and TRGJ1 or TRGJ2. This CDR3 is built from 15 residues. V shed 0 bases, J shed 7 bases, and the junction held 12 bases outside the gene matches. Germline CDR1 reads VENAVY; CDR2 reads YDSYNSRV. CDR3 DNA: TGTGCCACCTGGGATAGGTGGTATTTTCGGTATAAGAAACTCTTT. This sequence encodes CATWDRWYFRYKKLF.

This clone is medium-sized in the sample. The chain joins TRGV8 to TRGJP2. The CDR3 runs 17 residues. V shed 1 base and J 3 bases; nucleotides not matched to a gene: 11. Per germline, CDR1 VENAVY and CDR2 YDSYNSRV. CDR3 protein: CATWDRLRAGSDWIKTF. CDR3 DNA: TGTGCCACCTGGGATAGATTGAGAGCCGGTAGTGATTGGATCAAGACGTTT.

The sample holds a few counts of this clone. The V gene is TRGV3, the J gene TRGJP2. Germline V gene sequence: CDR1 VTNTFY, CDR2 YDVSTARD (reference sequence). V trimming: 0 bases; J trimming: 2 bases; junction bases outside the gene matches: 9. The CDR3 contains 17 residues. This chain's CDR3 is CATWDRPKLSSDWIKTF. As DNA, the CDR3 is TGTGCCACCTGGGACAGGCCCAAGTTGAGTAGTGATTGGATCAAGACGTTT.